This T cell receptor (beta chain) was identified during a study of blood T cells in healthy people across ages. In regard to this clonotype: Its antigen is as yet unknown.

A second PCR, run for roughly 6 to 11 cycles, used a sample-barcoded 5' primer plus a J-beta primer mix. TCRdb reprocessed the 5' RACE reads with MiXCR, giving one entry per CDR3 protein. Among around 600,000 distinct CDR3 sequences listed, less than 60% were seen once. Study-wide points: Per million T cells, TCR beta diversity dropped about linearly as age rose.

Sequencing was carried out using blood. This receptor was identified in a man older than 75 in good health.

In nucleotides, the CDR3 is TGCAGTGCTAGTCGGGCGGGTCCCTACAATGAGCAGTACTTC. Translating it yields CSASRAGPYNEQYF. This sequence joins TRBV20-1 and TRBJ2-4; D might be TRBD2 (5 bases). Germline CDR1 DFQATT, CDR2 SNEGSKA (reference sequence). The CDR3 is 14 residues long. Trimming stripped 3 bases from V and 13 bases from J, with 22 bases between.